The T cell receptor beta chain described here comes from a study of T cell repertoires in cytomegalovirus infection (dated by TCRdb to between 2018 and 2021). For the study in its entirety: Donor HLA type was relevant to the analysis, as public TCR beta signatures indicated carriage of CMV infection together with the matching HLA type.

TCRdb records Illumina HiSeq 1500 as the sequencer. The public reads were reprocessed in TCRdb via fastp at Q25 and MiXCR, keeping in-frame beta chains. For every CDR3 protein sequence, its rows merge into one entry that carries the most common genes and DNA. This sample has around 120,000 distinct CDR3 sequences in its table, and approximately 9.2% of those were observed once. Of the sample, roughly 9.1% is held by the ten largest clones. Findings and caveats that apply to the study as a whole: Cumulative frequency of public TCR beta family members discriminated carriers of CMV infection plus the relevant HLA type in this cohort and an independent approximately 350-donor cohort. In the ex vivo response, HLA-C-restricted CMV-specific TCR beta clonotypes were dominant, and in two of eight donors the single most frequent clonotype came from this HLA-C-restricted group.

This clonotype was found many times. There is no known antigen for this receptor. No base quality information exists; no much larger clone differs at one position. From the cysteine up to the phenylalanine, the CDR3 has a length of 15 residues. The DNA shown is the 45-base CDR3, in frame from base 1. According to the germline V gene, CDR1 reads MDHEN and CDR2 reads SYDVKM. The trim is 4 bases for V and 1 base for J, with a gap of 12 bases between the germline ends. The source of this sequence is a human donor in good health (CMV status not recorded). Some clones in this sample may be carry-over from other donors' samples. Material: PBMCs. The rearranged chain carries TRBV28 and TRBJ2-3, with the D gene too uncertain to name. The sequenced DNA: TGTGCCAGCAGTTCCCTACGAAGAGGCACAGATACGCAGTATTTT. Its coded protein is CASSSLRRGTDTQYF.